The 21 T cell receptor beta chains presented below share a single source sample, sequenced in a study of human T cells and chemical hapten exposure. TCRdb re-derived calls from the RACE reads in MiXCR, one entry per CDR3 protein. The data show around 80,000 distinct CDR3 sequences, approximately 6.6% seen once. The time point here: patch test 2, 6 weeks after DPC sensitization. Treatment here: therapeutic diphenylcyclopropenone sensitization with weekly scalp DPC. This sample comprised whole blood, obtained in connection with sensitization to the hapten diphenylcyclopropenone (DPC). These receptors were taken from a woman in her twenties or thirties with alopecia areata. Some clones in this sample may be carry-over from other donors' samples.

This clonotype was observed many times. The rearrangement links TRBV7-9 to TRBJ1-6, with TRBD1 identical over 9 bases. In germline, CDR1 is SEHNR, CDR2 FQNEAQ (reference sequence). The J segment lost 10 bases and the V segment lost 4 bases, leaving 5 bases of the junction unmatched. The CDR3 covers 14 residues. The CDR3 region has the DNA TGTGCCAGCAGCTCACAGGGGGCTCGATCACCCCTCCACTTT. This translates into CASSSQGARSPLHF.

This clonotype was detected ten times or more. The chain joins TRBV2 to TRBJ1-5, with D possibly TRBD1 on 5 matching bases. Germline loops: CDR1 SNHLY, CDR2 FYNNEI. The CDR3 consists of 16 residues. V was cut by 7 bases and J by 0 bases, with 16 bases left in between. In DNA, the CDR3 is TGTGCCAGCACCGGGGACGGTCTCTATAGCAATCAGCCCCAGCATTTT. Translating gives CASTGDGLYSNQPQHF.

The table lists this clonotype with many counts. V is TRBV20-1 and J is TRBJ1-5; D unresolved. Per the germline V gene, CDR1 is DFQATT and CDR2 is SNEGSKA (reference sequence). V lost 0 bases, J lost 0 bases, and 9 bases lay in between. The CDR3 sequence is 15 residues long. CDR3 in DNA: TGCAGTGCTAGAGATCTAGGGAATAGCAATCAGCCCCAGCATTTT. Translated: CSARDLGNSNQPQHF.

This clonotype has a handful of counts. V and J are TRBV30 and TRBJ2-1; D is undetermined. The germline V gene encodes CDR1 GTSNPN and CDR2 SVGIG (reference sequence). V lost 1 base, J lost 0 bases, and 10 bases lay in between. The CDR3 runs 15 residues. The CDR3 is CAWSGAALSYNEQFF. The CDR3 coding sequence is TGTGCCTGGAGTGGTGCGGCCCTCTCCTACAATGAGCAGTTCTTC.

In its sample, this clonotype was seen once. A read error may be the cause here, since a much bigger clone is one base away. The chain links TRBV7-8 to TRBJ1-1; a possible D gene is TRBD1 (5 bases). The CDR3 runs to 14 residues. Germline V CDR1 and CDR2: SGHVS, FQNEAQ. CDR3 region: CACSSPSSGGEAFF. DNA for the CDR3: TGTGCCTGCAGCTCCCCGTCATCGGGGGGTGAAGCTTTCTTT.

This clonotype was detected a few times. The chain couples TRBV5-1 to TRBJ1-1, with D perhaps matching TRBD1 (5 bases). V was clipped by 0 bases and J by 11 bases, with 14 bases between them. The CDR3 is 13 residues long. CDR1 and CDR2 from the germline V gene are SGHRS and YFSETQ. The CDR3 sequence is CASSLEVGRGAFF. As DNA, the CDR3 is TGCGCCAGCAGCTTGGAGGTGGGACGGGGCGCTTTCTTT.

In this sample, this clonotype turned up a few times. The gene calls are TRBV20-1 and TRBJ2-6; D uncertain. The germline V gene encodes CDR1 DFQATT and CDR2 SNEGSKA (reference sequence). This CDR3 is 11 amino acids long. Trimming left V 7 bases short and J 3 bases short, with 4 bases between. The CDR3 DNA reads as TGCAGTGGGCTTGGGGCCAACGTCCTGACTTTC. Protein sequence: CSGLGANVLTF.

This clonotype was counted at least ten times. The chain couples TRBV5-8 to TRBJ1-2, with TRBD1 as a possible D gene (6 bases). V lost 4 bases to trimming and J lost 1 base, with 23 bases between them. CDR1 SGHTS and CDR2 YDEGEE come from the germline V gene. The CDR3 is 18 amino acids. In nucleotides, the CDR3 is TGTGCCAGCAGCACTCCGATGATTCGGGACACAAATAACTATGGCTACACCTTC. It specifies CASSTPMIRDTNNYGYTF.

The chain joins TRBV7-9 to TRBJ2-3, with 8 bases lining up with TRBD2. Germline-derived CDR1 and CDR2 are SEHNR and FQNEAQ (reference sequence). Germline trimming cut 5 bases from V and 2 bases from J; bases unmatched to any gene: 9. The CDR3 has 16 amino acids. The DNA for the CDR3 is TGTGCCAGCAGCACCCGACTAGCGACGGCCACAGATACGCAGTATTTT. As protein: CASSTRLATATDTQYF.

The sample holds many counts of this clonotype. The chain employs TRBV12-3 or TRBV12-4 and TRBJ1-1; D not resolved. Trimming shortened V by 6 bases and J by 1 base, and 15 bases separated the two germline ends. The CDR3 has 15 residues. CDR3 bases: TGTGCCAGCAGCTTAAAAAATCTTGGGAACACTGAAGCTTTCTTT. Translation: CASSLKNLGNTEAFF.

This clonotype was counted a few times. The chain uses TRBV30 and TRBJ2-7, with a tentative D call TRBD1 (5 bases). Germline-derived CDR1 and CDR2 are GTSNPN and SVGIG (reference sequence). The CDR3 runs 17 residues. V was trimmed by 0 bases and J by 0 bases, leaving 18 bases between them. The CDR3 DNA reads as TGTGCCTGGAGTGTATTTTCTGTGACAGATCGCTCCTACGAGCAGTACTTC. Its translation: CAWSVFSVTDRSYEQYF.

The sample holds many counts of this clonotype. The gene calls are TRBV7-3 and TRBJ1-1, with a possible D match to TRBD1 (5 bases). The CDR3 sequence is 13 residues long. Looked up from germline, CDR1 is SGHTA and CDR2 is FQGTGA. Trimming took off 5 bases at V and 9 bases at J, with 16 bases between the two ends. The CDR3 DNA follows: TGTGCCAGCAGCGCTACGACAGTTGGGAAAGCTTTCTTT. Translation: CASSATTVGKAFF.

This clonotype was found many times. The genes are TRBV27 and TRBJ1-5; 10 nucleotides agree with TRBD1. Unmatched junction bases numbered 7, after V lost 3 bases and J lost 2 bases. CDR3 length: 17 residues. CDR1 and CDR2 (germline): MNHEY, SMNVEV (reference sequence). Here the CDR3 DNA reads TGTGCCAGCAGTTTGTCGGGACAGGGGAGGCGCAATCAGCCCCAGCATTTT. Amino acids: CASSLSGQGRRNQPQHF.

The chain combines TRBV12-3 or TRBV12-4 with TRBJ1-2, with 9 bases aligning to TRBD1. The CDR3 runs 14 residues. J gave up 6 bases and V 5 bases, and 7 bases lay outside the gene matches. DNA for the CDR3: TGTGCCAGCAGTCACGGACAGGGGTACGATGGCTACACCTTC. It encodes CASSHGQGYDGYTF.

This clonotype was recorded many times. The rearrangement joins TRBV7-3 to TRBJ1-1; a weak D match, TRBD1 (5 bases). This CDR3 region has 13 residues. Per the germline V gene, CDR1 is SGHTA and CDR2 is FQGTGA. The V gene lost 8 bases and the J gene lost 5 bases, with 15 bases spanning the gap. Here the CDR3 reads CASSTMKGTEAFF. The CDR3 DNA is TGTGCCAGCTCTACTATGAAGGGGACTGAAGCTTTCTTT.

This clonotype was detected ten times or more. The chain carries TRBV6-2 or TRBV6-3 and TRBJ2-7; D ambiguous. V dropped 7 bases and J dropped 2 bases, with 9 bases sitting between them. Germline CDR1 and CDR2: MNHEY and SVGEGT. CDR3 length equals 12 residues. The CDR3 DNA sequence: TGTGCCAGCAAAGACCGCGCCTACGAGCAGTACTTC. Protein sequence: CASKDRAYEQYF.

This clonotype has more than one count but fewer than ten. This chain links TRBV20-1 with TRBJ1-5; tentative D call: TRBD1 (6 bases). The CDR3 runs to 14 residues. With 0 bases removed from V and 9 bases from J, the gap between germline ends came to 15 bases. Per the germline V gene, CDR1 is DFQATT and CDR2 is SNEGSKA (reference sequence). The CDR3 is CSAREGQGLLPQHF. DNA for the CDR3: TGCAGTGCTAGAGAAGGCCAGGGGTTACTGCCCCAGCATTTT.

This clonotype was seen more than once but under ten times. This chain joins TRBV19 and TRBJ1-5; D is undetermined. Looked up from germline, CDR1 is LNHDA and CDR2 is SQIVND (reference sequence). This CDR3 is built from 17 residues. Trimming took 3 bases from V and 0 from J, leaving 15 bases between them. The CDR3 loop is CASSIQVSSDSNQPQHF. CDR3 DNA sequence: TGTGCCAGTAGTATTCAGGTTTCGTCAGATAGCAATCAGCCCCAGCATTTT.

This clonotype was detected only a few times. The chain couples TRBV30 to TRBJ1-1; D is unclear. V lost 5 bases and J lost 2, with 15 bases in between. Germline-derived CDR1 and CDR2 are GTSNPN and SVGIG (reference sequence). This CDR3 comprises 14 residues. The CDR3 here is CAWDLLGVNTEAFF. CDR3 DNA sequence: TGTGCCTGGGACCTTCTCGGGGTAAACACTGAAGCTTTCTTT.

This chain uses TRBV6-5 with TRBJ1-2, with D possibly being TRBD1 (6 bases). V was cut by 6 bases and J by 7 bases, with 21 bases left in between. The CDR3 runs to 15 residues. Germline CDR1 MNHEY, CDR2 SVGAGI. CDR3 residues: CASSPSTGGGSGYTF. Written as DNA, the CDR3 is TGTGCCAGCAGCCCCTCAACGGGAGGGGGTAGTGGCTACACCTTC.

The genes are TRBV7-3 and TRBJ2-5; D may be TRBD2 (5 bases). The CDR3 is made up of 14 amino acids. Germline CDR1 and CDR2: SGHTA and FQGTGA. Trimming cost V 2 bases and J 0 bases, with 7 bases left between them. The CDR3 bases are TGTGCCAGCAGCTTAGGGAGTAACCAAGAGACCCAGTACTTC. Protein product: CASSLGSNQETQYF.